The sequence of this T cell receptor beta chain was determined in a study of spatial heterogeneity in lung cancer. Study summary: Every unique TCR and UMI combination, on average, appeared more than ten times in raw reads.

Time point defined: sample taken at primary tumor resection. The authors sequenced whole RNA from tumor, nontumor lung or frozen PBMC without sorting. Untreated early-stage non-small cell lung cancer patients, fewer than 85 in total, were the donors. Trimming removed 5 bases from V and 3 bases from J; junction bases left unmatched: 2. The CDR3 is made up of 14 amino acids. Germline V gene sequence: CDR1 MDHEN, CDR2 SYDVKM. This clonotype has a count of ten or more. No antigen is known for it. Study outcomes and limitations: Compared with follow-up, resection was when ubiquitous expanded tumor TCRs appeared in blood more.

A unique molecular identifier was attached to every TCR cDNA molecule. Using its own MiXCR run on the 5' RACE reads, TCRdb lists one record per CDR3 protein. The table includes 50,000 to 65,000 distinct CDR3 sequences, about 8% detected once. The sequence was obtained from a female donor with early-stage non-small cell lung cancer. The specimen was PBMCs, collected at surgery. The chain joins TRBV28 to TRBJ2-1; TRBD1 agrees at 9 bases. CDR3 protein: CASSGTGNYNEQFF. Written as DNA, the CDR3 is TGTGCCAGCAGTGGGACAGGGAACTACAATGAGCAGTTCTTC.